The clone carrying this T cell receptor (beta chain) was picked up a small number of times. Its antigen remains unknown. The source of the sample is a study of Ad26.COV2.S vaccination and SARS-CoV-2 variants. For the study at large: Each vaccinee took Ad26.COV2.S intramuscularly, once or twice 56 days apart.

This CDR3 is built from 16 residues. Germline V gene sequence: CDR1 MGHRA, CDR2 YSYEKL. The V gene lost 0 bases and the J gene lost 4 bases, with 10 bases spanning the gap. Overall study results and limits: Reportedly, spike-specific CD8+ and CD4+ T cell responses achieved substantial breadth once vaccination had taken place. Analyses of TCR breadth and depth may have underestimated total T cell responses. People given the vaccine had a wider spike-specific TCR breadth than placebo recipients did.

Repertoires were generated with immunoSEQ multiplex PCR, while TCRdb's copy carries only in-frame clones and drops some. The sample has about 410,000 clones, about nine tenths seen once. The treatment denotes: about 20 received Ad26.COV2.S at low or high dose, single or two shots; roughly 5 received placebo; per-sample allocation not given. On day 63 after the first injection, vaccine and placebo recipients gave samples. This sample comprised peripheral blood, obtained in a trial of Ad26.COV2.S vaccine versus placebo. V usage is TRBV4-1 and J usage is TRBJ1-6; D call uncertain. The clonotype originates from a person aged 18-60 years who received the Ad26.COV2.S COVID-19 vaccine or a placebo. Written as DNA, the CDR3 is TGCGCCAGCAGCCAAGACCCTCAAAGTTATAATTCACCCCTCCACTTT. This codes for CASSQDPQSYNSPLHF.